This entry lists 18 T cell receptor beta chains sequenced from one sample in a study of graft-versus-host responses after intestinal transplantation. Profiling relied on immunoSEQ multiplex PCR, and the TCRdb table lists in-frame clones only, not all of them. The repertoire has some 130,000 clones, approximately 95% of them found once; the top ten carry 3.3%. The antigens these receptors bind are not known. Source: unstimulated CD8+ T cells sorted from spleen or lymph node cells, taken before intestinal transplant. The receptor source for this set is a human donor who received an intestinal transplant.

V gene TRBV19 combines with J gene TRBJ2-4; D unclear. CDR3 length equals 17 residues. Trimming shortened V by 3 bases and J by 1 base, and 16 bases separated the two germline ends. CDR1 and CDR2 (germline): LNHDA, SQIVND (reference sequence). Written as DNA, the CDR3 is TGTGCCAGTAGTATGACGAATGGCGCTTCGGCCAAAAACATTCAGTACTTC. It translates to CASSMTNGASAKNIQYF.

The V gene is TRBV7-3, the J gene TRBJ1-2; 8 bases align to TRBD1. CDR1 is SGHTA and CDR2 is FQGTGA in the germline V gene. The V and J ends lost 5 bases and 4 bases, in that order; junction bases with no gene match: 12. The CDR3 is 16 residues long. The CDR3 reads CASSPEQGDIPYGYTF. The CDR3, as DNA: TGTGCCAGCAGCCCAGAACAGGGGGACATTCCCTATGGCTACACCTTC.

CDR3 DNA: TGTGCCAGCAGCTTAGGCAAGCGGAGAGTTAATGAGCAGTTCTTC. It is translated as CASSLGKRRVNEQFF. The V and J genes are TRBV11-1 and TRBJ2-1; maybe TRBD2 (5 bases). From germline, CDR1 is SGHAT and CDR2 FQDESV (reference sequence). Trimming pared 1 base from V and 7 bases from J, leaving 14 bases between. This CDR3 is 15 amino acids long.

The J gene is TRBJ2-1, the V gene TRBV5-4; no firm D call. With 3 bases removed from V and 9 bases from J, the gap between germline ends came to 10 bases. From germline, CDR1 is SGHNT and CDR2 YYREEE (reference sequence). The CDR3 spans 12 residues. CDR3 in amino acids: CASSSKGGEQFF. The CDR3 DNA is TGTGCCAGCAGCTCCAAAGGTGGTGAGCAGTTCTTC.

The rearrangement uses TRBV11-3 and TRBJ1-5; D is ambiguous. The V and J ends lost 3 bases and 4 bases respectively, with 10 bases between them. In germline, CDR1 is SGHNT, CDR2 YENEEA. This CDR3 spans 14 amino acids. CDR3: CASSFLRINQPQHF. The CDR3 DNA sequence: TGTGCCAGCAGCTTTCTTAGAATTAATCAGCCCCAGCATTTT.

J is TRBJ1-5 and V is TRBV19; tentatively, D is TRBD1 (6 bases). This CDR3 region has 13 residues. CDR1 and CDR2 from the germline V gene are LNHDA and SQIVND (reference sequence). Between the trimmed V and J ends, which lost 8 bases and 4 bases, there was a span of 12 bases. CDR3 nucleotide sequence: TGTGCCAGTCGGCACAGGGAGAATCAGCCCCAGCATTTT. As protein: CASRHRENQPQHF. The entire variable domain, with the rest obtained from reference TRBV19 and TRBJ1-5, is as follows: DGGITQSPKYLFRKEGQNVTLSCEQNLNHDAMYWYRQDPGQGLRLIYYSQIVNDFQKGDIAEGYSVSREKKESFPLTVTSAQKNPTAFYLCASRHRENQPQHFGDGTRLSIL.

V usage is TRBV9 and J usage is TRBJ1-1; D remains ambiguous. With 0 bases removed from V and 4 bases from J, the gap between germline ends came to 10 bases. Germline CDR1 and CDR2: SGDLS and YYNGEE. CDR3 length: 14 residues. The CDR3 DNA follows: TGTGCCAGCAGCGTAGCACCGGAGGGCACTGAAGCTTTCTTT. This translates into CASSVAPEGTEAFF.

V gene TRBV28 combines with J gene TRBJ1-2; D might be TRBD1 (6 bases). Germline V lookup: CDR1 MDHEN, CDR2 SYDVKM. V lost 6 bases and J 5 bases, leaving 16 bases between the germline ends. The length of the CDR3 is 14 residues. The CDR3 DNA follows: TGTGCCAGCAGCCGACAGGCCCTATCGTATGGCTACACCTTC. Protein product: CASSRQALSYGYTF.

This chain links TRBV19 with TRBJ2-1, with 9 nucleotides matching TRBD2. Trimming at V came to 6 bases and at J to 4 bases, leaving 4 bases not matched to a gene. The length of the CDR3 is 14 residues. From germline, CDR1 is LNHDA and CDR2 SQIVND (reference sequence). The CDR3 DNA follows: TGTGCCAGTAGCCGGACTAGCGAGTACAATGAGCAGTTCTTC. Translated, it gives CASSRTSEYNEQFF.

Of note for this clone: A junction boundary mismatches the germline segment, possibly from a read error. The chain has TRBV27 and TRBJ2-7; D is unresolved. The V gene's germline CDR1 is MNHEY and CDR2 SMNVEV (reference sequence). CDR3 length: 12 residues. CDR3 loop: CASRSPPGLLVF. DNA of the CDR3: TGTGCCAGCAGGTCACCCCCAGGCCTCCTCGTCTTC.

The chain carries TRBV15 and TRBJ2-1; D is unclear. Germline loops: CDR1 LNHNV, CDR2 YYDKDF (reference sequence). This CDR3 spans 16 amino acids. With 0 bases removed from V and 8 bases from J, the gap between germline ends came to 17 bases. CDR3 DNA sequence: TGTGCCACCAGCAGAGATCGGTGGGTGGCCCTTGATGAGCAGTTCTTC. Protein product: CATSRDRWVALDEQFF.

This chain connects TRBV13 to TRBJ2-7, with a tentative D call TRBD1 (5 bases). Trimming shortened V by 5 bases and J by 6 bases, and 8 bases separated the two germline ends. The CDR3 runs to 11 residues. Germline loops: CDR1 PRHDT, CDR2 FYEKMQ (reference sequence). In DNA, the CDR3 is TGTGCCAGCAGCGGGGCCGGCGAGCAGTACTTC. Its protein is CASSGAGEQYF.

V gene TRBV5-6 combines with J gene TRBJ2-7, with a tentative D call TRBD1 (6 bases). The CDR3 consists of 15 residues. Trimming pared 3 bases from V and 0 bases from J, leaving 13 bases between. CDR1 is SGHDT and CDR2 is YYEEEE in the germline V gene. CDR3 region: CASSSGASSSYEQYF. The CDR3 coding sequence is TGTGCCAGCAGCTCAGGGGCCTCAAGCTCCTACGAGCAGTACTTC. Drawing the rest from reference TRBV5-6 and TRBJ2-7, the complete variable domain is DAGVTQSPTHLIKTRGQQVTLRCSPKSGHDTVSWYQQALGQGPQFIFQYYEEEERQRGNFPDRFSGHQFPNYSSELNVNALLLGDSALYLCASSSGASSSYEQYFGPGTRLTVT.

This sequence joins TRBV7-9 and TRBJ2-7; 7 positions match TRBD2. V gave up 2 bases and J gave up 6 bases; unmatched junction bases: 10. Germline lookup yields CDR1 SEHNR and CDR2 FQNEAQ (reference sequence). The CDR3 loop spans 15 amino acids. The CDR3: CASSLITAGVIEQYF. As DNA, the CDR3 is TGTGCCAGCAGCTTAATAACGGCGGGAGTAATCGAGCAGTACTTC.

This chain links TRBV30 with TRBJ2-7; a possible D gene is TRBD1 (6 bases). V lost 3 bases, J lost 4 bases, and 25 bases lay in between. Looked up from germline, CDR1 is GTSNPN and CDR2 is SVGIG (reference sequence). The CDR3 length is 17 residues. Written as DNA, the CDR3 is TGTGCCTGGAGCGGCCTTGGGGGCAAAGGCGTGAATTACGAGCAGTACTTC. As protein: CAWSGLGGKGVNYEQYF.

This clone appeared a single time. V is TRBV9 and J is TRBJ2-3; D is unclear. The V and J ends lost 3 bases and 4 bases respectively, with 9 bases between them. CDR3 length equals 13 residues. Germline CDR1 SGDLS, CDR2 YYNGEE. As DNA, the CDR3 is TGTGCCAGCAGCGCCGGAAGCGCAGATACGCAGTATTTT. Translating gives CASSAGSADTQYF.

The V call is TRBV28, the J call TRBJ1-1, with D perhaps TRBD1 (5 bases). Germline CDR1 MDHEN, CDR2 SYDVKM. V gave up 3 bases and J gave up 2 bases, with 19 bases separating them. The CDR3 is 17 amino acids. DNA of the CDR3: TGTGCCAGCAGTTTGTCGACAATGGGGACGGCAAACACTGAAGCTTTCTTT. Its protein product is CASSLSTMGTANTEAFF.

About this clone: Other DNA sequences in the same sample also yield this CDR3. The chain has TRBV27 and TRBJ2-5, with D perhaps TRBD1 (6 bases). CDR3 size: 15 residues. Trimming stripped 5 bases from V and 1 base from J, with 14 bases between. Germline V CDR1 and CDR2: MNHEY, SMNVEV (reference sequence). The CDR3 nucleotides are TGTGCCAGCAGTAACTTACAGGGAATCCAAGAGACCCAGTACTTC. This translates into CASSNLQGIQETQYF.